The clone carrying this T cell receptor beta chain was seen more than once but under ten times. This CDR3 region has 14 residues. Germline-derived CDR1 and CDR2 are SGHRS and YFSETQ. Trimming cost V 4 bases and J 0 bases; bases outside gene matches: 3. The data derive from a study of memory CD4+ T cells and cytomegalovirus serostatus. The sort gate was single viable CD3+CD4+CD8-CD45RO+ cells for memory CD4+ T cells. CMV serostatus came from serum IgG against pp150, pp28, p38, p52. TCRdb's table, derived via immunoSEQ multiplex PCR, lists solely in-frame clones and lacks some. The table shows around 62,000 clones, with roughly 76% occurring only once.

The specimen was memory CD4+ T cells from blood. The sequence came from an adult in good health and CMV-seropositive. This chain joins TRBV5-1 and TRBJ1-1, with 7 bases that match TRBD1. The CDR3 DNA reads TGCGCCAGCAGCGAGGGGGCTTTGAACACTGAAGCTTTCTTT. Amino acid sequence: CASSEGALNTEAFF.